This T cell receptor (beta chain) came from a study of radiation and T cells in renal cell carcinoma (dated by TCRdb to between 2020 and 2021). Study-level background: In total, more than 50 samples underwent TCR beta sequencing: some 25 tumors plus 27 peripheral blood samples. The last blood draw happened 4 weeks after radiation, timed to coincide with nephrectomy. A total of 4 million to 5 million unique CDR3 nucleotide sequences, encoding 2.5 million to 3 million unique CDR3 amino acid sequences, were found across all 50 or so samples.

Ends trimmed: V by 3 bases, J by 3 bases; bases unmatched to a gene: 2. Via the germline V gene, CDR1 is KGHSH and CDR2 LQKENI. CDR3 length: 15 amino acids, cysteine to phenylalanine. The kept DNA is CDR3 alone, 45 bases in frame from the first base. The time point label for this specimen denotes: blood 4 weeks post-SBRT, at nephrectomy. The treatment or condition label of this sample denotes: 15 Gy SBRT to primary tumor, nephrectomy 4 weeks later. The samples were obtained from a clinical trial, where primary renal cell carcinomas were treated with 15 Gy stereotactic body radiation therapy and then removed by nephrectomy 4 weeks afterward. Serial peripheral blood from radiation-treated patients was sampled at baseline, 2 weeks and 4 weeks after SBRT to track tumor-enriched clonotypes. All patients had renal cell carcinoma with clear cell pathology. The QIAamp DNA Blood Mini Kit (Qiagen) was used to prepare genomic DNA for TCR sequencing. The analyses included just those samples that passed every quality control check.

The immunoSEQ kit was used, according to the manufacturer's recommendations, to generate TCR beta libraries from genomic DNA. To prepare libraries, a first multiplex PCR with proprietary primers was run, followed by a second PCR that added unique barcodes, and a bead cleanup was done after each round. Each sample batch included a kit-provided positive control reaction and a negative control reaction. The final libraries underwent checking on an Agilent 4200 TapeStation D1000 ScreenTape, volumetric pooling, and quantification by qPCR. An Illumina NextSeq500 fitted with a MidOutput 150-cycle cartridge performed the sequencing, running 156 Read1 cycles and 15 Index1 cycles with the kit's custom primers. The pooled library was loaded at about 1 pM, and approximately 19% PhiX control was spiked in. In the source study's methods: The vendor-processed data were analyzed in R, and a clonotype was defined as all T cells that share the same CDR3 nucleotide sequence. For clone abundance analyses, frequencies were normalized to the 10,000 most abundant clones per sample. Public T cell clones, averaging fewer than five per sample, were removed before analysis. Tumor-enriched clonotypes and baseline blood-enriched clonotypes were defined as those with an abundance difference of at least 32-fold between compartments. A beta-binomial differential abundance model was used to identify clonotypes that were expanded or contracted between blood time points. Tumor-blood repertoire similarity was measured with the Baroni-Urbani and Buser coefficient, and group comparisons used two-tailed Wilcoxon tests in R. Not all clones reach the TCRdb copy of this immuneACCESS table, which keeps in-frame sequences only. Checked studies attribute under half of the gap to unresolved V genes and leave the rest unexplained. D and trimming come from the DNA, and the V and J calls and clone size come from that table. The sample profile shows about 140,000 clones; 70% to 90% of them were found once. The ten largest clonotypes hold less than 20% of the sample.

Findings and caveats that apply to the study as a whole: Top tumor clonotypes rose in blood from baseline to 2 weeks post-radiation, then contracted by 4 weeks, suggesting transient expansion of tumor-resident clones. Because pretreatment tumor biopsies were not available, the baseline intratumoral presence of clonotypes could not be determined. Changes in the blood repertoire were not tracked past 4 weeks after treatment. Because the trial had a single-armed design, the trial could not examine how radiation dose or scheduling affected the TCR repertoire.

This clone was observed a single time. No cognate antigen has been identified for it. No much larger clonotype is one base removed from it; base qualities were not supplied. The starting material was blood, obtained from a patient whose treatment included radiotherapy and nephrectomy. The sequence was obtained from a woman aged 50 to 60 with renal cell carcinoma. The chain uses TRBV18 and TRBJ2-2; 9 nucleotides in the junction match TRBD1. CDR3 reads: CASSPGQGDTGELFF. The base sequence is TGTGCCAGCTCACCGGGACAGGGTGACACCGGGGAGCTGTTTTTT.